Presented here are 20 T cell receptor beta chains from one specimen sequenced in a study of CD8 T cells in Susac syndrome. RNA totalling roughly 0.45 to 1 ug underwent reverse transcription with random hexamers. TCRdb ran MiXCR on the immunoSEQ multiplex PCR reads and lists one entry per CDR3 protein. This sample yields fewer than 150,000 distinct CDR3 sequences, of which approximately 95% are seen a single time; approximately 0.17% belongs to the top ten. The sequenced sample consisted of CD8+ T cells from PBMCs. These receptors originate from a human donor with Susac syndrome.

The rearrangement uses TRBV5-1 and TRBJ1-2; a weak D match, TRBD1 (5 bases). V was shortened by 7 bases and J by 6 bases, with 22 bases between the two germline ends. The V gene's germline CDR1 is SGHRS and CDR2 YFSETQ. The CDR3 consists of 15 residues. CDR3 sequence: CASPTDSKPSDGYTF. As DNA, the CDR3 is TGCGCCAGCCCGACAGATTCAAAGCCCAGCGATGGCTACACCTTC.

V is TRBV12-3 or TRBV12-4 and J is TRBJ2-2; 10 nucleotides agree with TRBD2. CDR3 length: 18 amino acids. Germline trimming cut 1 base from V and 1 base from J; bases unmatched to any gene: 6. CDR3: CASSLVTKREGNTGELFF. CDR3 nucleotide sequence: TGTGCCAGCAGTTTAGTTACCAAGCGGGAGGGGAACACCGGGGAGCTGTTTTTT.

The chain links TRBV6-1 to TRBJ2-7; D not certain. With 2 bases removed from V and 3 bases from J, the gap between germline ends came to 11 bases. Looked up from germline, CDR1 is MNHNS and CDR2 is SASEGT. The CDR3 totals 14 residues. Here the CDR3 DNA reads TGTGCCAGCAGTGAATATGAGGAGATCTACGAGCAGTACTTC. It encodes CASSEYEEIYEQYF.

The CDR3 bases are TGTGCCAGCTCACAGGTGAATTTGGGGTCATACGAGCAGTACTTC. It is translated as CASSQVNLGSYEQYF. The chain has TRBV18 and TRBJ2-7; unclear D gene. The germline CDR1 and CDR2 sequences are KGHSH and LQKENI. The V gene lost 4 bases and the J gene lost 4 bases, with 17 bases spanning the gap. The CDR3 contains 15 residues.

The chain couples TRBV9 to TRBJ2-1; 9 bases match TRBD1. The CDR3 is 17 residues long. V trimming: 3 bases; J trimming: 7 bases; junction bases outside the gene matches: 14. The germline V gene encodes CDR1 SGDLS and CDR2 YYNGEE. CDR3 coding DNA: TGTGCCAGCAGCGCTAGACCGGGACAGGGATTTTTTAATGAGCAGTTCTTC. It translates to CASSARPGQGFFNEQFF.

There are a few counts of this clonotype. V gene TRBV5-4 combines with J gene TRBJ1-1; D unclear. The length of the CDR3 is 14 residues. V lost 0 bases, J lost 1 base, and 7 bases lay in between. Germline V gene sequence: CDR1 SGHNT, CDR2 YYREEE (reference sequence). CDR3 protein: CASSLVQENTEAFF. The DNA for the CDR3 is TGTGCCAGCAGCTTGGTTCAGGAGAACACTGAAGCTTTCTTT. Full variable domain (remainder filled in from reference TRBV5-4 and TRBJ1-1): ETGVTQSPTHLIKTRGQQVTLRCSSQSGHNTVSWYQQALGQGPQFIFQYYREEENGRGNFPPRFSGLQFPNYSSELNVNALELDDSALYLCASSLVQENTEAFFGQGTRLTVV.

This clonotype has a single count. V is TRBV12-3 or TRBV12-4 and J is TRBJ2-7; D not resolved. V was shortened by 5 bases and J by 12 bases, with 17 bases between the two germline ends. This CDR3 is built from 12 residues. CDR3 bases: TGTGCCAGCAGTGTTAACTACGTTTGGCGGTACTTC. The encoded protein is CASSVNYVWRYF.

The J gene is TRBJ2-7, the V gene TRBV7-9; D is possibly TRBD1 (6 bases). Germline V gene sequence: CDR1 SEHNR, CDR2 FQNEAQ (reference sequence). V lost 7 bases and J 2 bases, leaving 24 bases between the germline ends. The CDR3 is made up of 17 amino acids. The CDR3 bases are TGTGCCAGCACCAAGAAGGCTTCAGGGGTCCCTACCTACGAGCAGTACTTC. Translated: CASTKKASGVPTYEQYF.

The chain combines TRBV19 with TRBJ2-1, with D unclear. Per the germline V gene, CDR1 is LNHDA and CDR2 is SQIVND (reference sequence). V was pared by 5 bases and J by 5 bases, with 16 bases between. This CDR3 contains 15 residues. The CDR3 protein is CASSPLEWAHNEQFF. The CDR3 DNA is TGTGCCAGTAGTCCCCTCGAATGGGCCCACAATGAGCAGTTCTTC.

This chain links TRBV6-6 with TRBJ1-5; tentative D call: TRBD1 (6 bases). V lost 10 bases, J lost 2 bases, and 15 bases lay in between. The CDR3 covers 14 residues. CDR1 is MNHNY and CDR2 is SVGAGI in the germline V gene (reference sequence). CDR3 sequence (DNA): TGTGCCAACGGCAGGGGAGGGGGCAATCAGCCCCAGCATTTT. Translated: CANGRGGGNQPQHF.

This rearrangement joins TRBV27 to TRBJ2-3; 8 bases fit TRBD2. Germline V CDR1 and CDR2: MNHEY, SMNVEV (reference sequence). This CDR3 spans 13 amino acids. V shed 3 bases, J shed 5 bases, and the junction held 1 base outside the gene matches. CDR3 sequence reads: CASSLREEDTQYF. Here the CDR3 DNA reads TGTGCCAGCAGTTTGCGGGAGGAAGATACGCAGTATTTT.

The rearrangement joins TRBV6-1 to TRBJ2-7; 9 bases match TRBD1. Germline lookup yields CDR1 MNHNS and CDR2 SASEGT. This CDR3 contains 13 residues. Unmatched junction bases numbered 2, after V lost 6 bases and J lost 2 bases. As DNA, the CDR3 is TGTGCCAGCAGGGGACAGGGTCCCTACGAGCAGTACTTC. Translated, it gives CASRGQGPYEQYF.

The V gene is TRBV4-1, the J gene TRBJ2-7; TRBD2 might be the D (5 bases). Trimming shortened V by 0 bases and J by 3 bases, and 15 bases separated the two germline ends. Germline CDR1 is MGHRA and CDR2 is YSYEKL. This CDR3 region has 16 residues. As DNA, the CDR3 is TGCGCCAGCAGCCAAGATTCACTAGGCCAGAACTACGAGCAGTACTTC. Translation: CASSQDSLGQNYEQYF.

This chain links TRBV4-1 with TRBJ2-7; 13 nucleotides match TRBD2. Germline trimming cut 3 bases from V and 3 bases from J; bases unmatched to any gene: 5. CDR1 MGHRA and CDR2 YSYEKL come from the germline V gene. This CDR3 contains 16 residues. The CDR3 here is CASSHDRTSGSYEQYF. In nucleotides, the CDR3 is TGCGCCAGCAGCCATGACCGGACTAGCGGGAGCTACGAGCAGTACTTC.

The V and J genes are TRBV29-1 and TRBJ1-1, with D unresolved. Germline-derived CDR1 and CDR2 are SQVTM and ANQGSEA. The CDR3 loop spans 15 amino acids. Trimming removed 3 bases from V and 0 bases from J, with 14 bases in between. Written as DNA, the CDR3 is TGCAGCGTTGACCGTGAAGATCGAGTGAACACTGAAGCTTTCTTT. Amino acid sequence: CSVDREDRVNTEAFF.

The chain recombines TRBV12-3 or TRBV12-4 with TRBJ2-2; no clear D. The CDR3 covers 12 residues. With 6 bases removed from V and 0 bases from J, the gap between germline ends came to 2 bases. The CDR3 reads CASRPNTGELFF. DNA of the CDR3: TGTGCCAGCAGACCGAACACCGGGGAGCTGTTTTTT.

The J gene is TRBJ2-7, the V gene TRBV12-3 or TRBV12-4; 9 bases match TRBD2. The CDR3 loop spans 15 amino acids. V trimming: 5 bases; J trimming: 0 bases; junction bases outside the gene matches: 5. The CDR3 region is CASSPREGLSYEQYF. CDR3 in DNA: TGTGCCAGCAGTCCGCGGGAGGGGCTCTCCTACGAGCAGTACTTC.

This rearrangement joins TRBV5-6 to TRBJ2-6; TRBD1 or TRBD2 may be the D gene (5 bases each). V was pared by 4 bases and J by 4 bases, with 18 bases between. CDR3 length: 17 residues. Germline V CDR1 and CDR2: SGHDT, YYEEEE. This CDR3 is CASSKGPPTTGANVLTF. CDR3 in DNA: TGTGCCAGCAGCAAGGGACCGCCCACGACAGGGGCCAACGTCCTGACTTTC.

The rearrangement uses TRBV9 and TRBJ1-1, with D perhaps TRBD1 (5 bases). Germline CDR1 reads SGDLS; CDR2 reads YYNGEE. The V gene lost 4 bases and the J gene lost 1 base, with 14 bases spanning the gap. The CDR3 runs to 15 residues. DNA of the CDR3: TGTGCCAGCAGCAACACGGGACTCACGAACACTGAAGCTTTCTTT. Translating gives CASSNTGLTNTEAFF. The whole variable domain, remainder taken from reference TRBV9 and TRBJ1-1, is DSGVTQTPKHLITATGQRVTLRCSPRSGDLSVYWYQQSLDQGLQFLIQYYNGEERAKGNILERFSAQQFPDLHSELNLSSLELGDSALYFCASSNTGLTNTEAFFGQGTRLTVV.

J is TRBJ2-1 and V is TRBV6-5, with 8 bases identical to TRBD2. V lost 6 bases to trimming and J lost 4 bases; unmatched junction nucleotides: 2. Germline CDR1 reads MNHEY; CDR2 reads SVGAGI. This CDR3 has 13 amino acids. In nucleotides, the CDR3 is TGTGCCAGCAGGCGGGAGGAATACAATGAGCAGTTCTTC. The encoded protein is CASRREEYNEQFF.